What follows is one T cell receptor (beta chain) and its context. The sample comes from a study of Graves' ophthalmopathy and Graves' hyperthyroidism. Scientists amplified the TCR beta CDR3 regions from RNA transcripts. Second-round multiplex PCR came after a first-round RT-PCR that employed HTBI primers. Using its own MiXCR run on the multiplex PCR reads, TCRdb lists one record per CDR3 protein. The sample shows 200,000 to 300,000 distinct CDR3 sequences, roughly 50% of them seen only once. CDR3 length: 14 residues. Germline V gene data show CDR1 as WSHSY and CDR2 as SAAADI. Trimming took 6 bases from V and 7 from J; bases not matched to a gene: 8.

The gene calls are TRBV10-2 and TRBJ2-5; 10 bases fit TRBD1. This sequence was found in an adult man with Graves' ophthalmopathy. The source material was peripheral blood. CDR3 amino acids: CASRDRGEGGTQYF. CDR3 DNA sequence: TGCGCCAGCAGGGACAGGGGGGAAGGGGGGACCCAGTACTTC.